Included here is one TCR beta chain sequence, with context. The sample belongs to a study of cytomegalovirus exposure and HLA in healthy donors. Primers: 60 Vbeta forward and 13 Jbeta reverse. As processed by the authors: There were about 86 million unique TCR beta chains by a later count, and around 10 million of them were shared. Data came from immunoSEQ multiplex PCR; TCRdb stores just in-frame clones and leaves some out. V, J and clone size are those of that table, while D and trimming were read from the DNA. The table records a few hundred thousand clones, 80% of them present only once. V was clipped by 7 bases and J by 12 bases, with 15 bases between them. In germline, CDR1 is LNHDA, CDR2 SQIVND (reference sequence). The CDR3 loop spans 11 amino acids.

Sequencing was carried out using PBMCs. The chain carries TRBV19 and TRBJ1-2; the D gene is possibly TRBD1 (6 bases). The receptor comes from a girl aged 2 to 9 in good health and CMV-seronegative. CDR3: CASTHWAGDTF. CDR3 nucleotide sequence: TGTGCCAGTACACATTGGGCAGGGGACACCTTC.